The 4 T cell receptor beta chains reported below all come from one sample, sequenced in a study of shared clonotypes between healthy human individuals. Terminally differentiated effector memory CD45RA+ cells were excluded from the naive CD8 cells, which were CD45RO-negative and positively selected for CCR7. The table came from immunoSEQ multiplex PCR; TCRdb's copy has only in-frame clones and leaves some out. This sample has some 2,000,000 clones, with around 96% found just once. Material: naive CD8+ T cells sorted from blood. Receptors originate from a man aged 18 to 30 in good health.

The chain combines TRBV27 with TRBJ1-2, with TRBD1 matching over 9 bases. The V segment lost 2 bases and the J segment 3 bases; nucleotides outside the gene matches: 13. Looked up from germline, CDR1 is MNHEY and CDR2 is SMNVEV (reference sequence). The CDR3 length is 18 residues. The CDR3 coding sequence is TGTGCCAGCAGTTTAGATACCCCCGGACAGGGGACCGACTATGGCTACACCTTC. Residues: CASSLDTPGQGTDYGYTF.

V and J are TRBV5-4 and TRBJ2-2; D is perhaps TRBD1 (5 bases). Deletions cut 3 bases from V and 1 base from J, with 13 bases between. Germline V lookup: CDR1 SGHNT, CDR2 YYREEE (reference sequence). CDR3 length equals 16 residues. This CDR3 is CASSSAPTVNTGELFF. The CDR3 nucleotides read TGTGCCAGCAGCTCGGCCCCGACAGTGAACACCGGGGAGCTGTTTTTT.

Comment on this clone: Other DNA sequences in this specimen translate into the identical CDR3. The V and J genes are TRBV10-3 and TRBJ2-5; D is ambiguous. The germline V gene has CDR1 ENHRY and CDR2 SYGVKD. The CDR3 has 13 residues. Trimming pared 2 bases from V and 5 bases from J, leaving 9 bases between. In nucleotides, the CDR3 is TGTGCCATCAGTGAGGGGGTGGGGGAGACCCAGTACTTC. Translation gives CAISEGVGETQYF.

On this clone itself: The conserved phenylalanine or tryptophan is not found at the CDR3 terminus, so this likely reflects a read error. The rearrangement joins TRBV6-1 to TRBJ1-2; 7 bases are shared with TRBD1. Germline assignment: CDR1 MNHNS and CDR2 SASEGT. J was trimmed by 7 bases and V by 5 bases; bases with no gene match: 4. This CDR3 comprises 12 residues. CDR3 sequence (DNA): TGTGCCAGCAGTACAGGGGCAACTGGCTACACCTCC. This translates into CASSTGATGYTS.